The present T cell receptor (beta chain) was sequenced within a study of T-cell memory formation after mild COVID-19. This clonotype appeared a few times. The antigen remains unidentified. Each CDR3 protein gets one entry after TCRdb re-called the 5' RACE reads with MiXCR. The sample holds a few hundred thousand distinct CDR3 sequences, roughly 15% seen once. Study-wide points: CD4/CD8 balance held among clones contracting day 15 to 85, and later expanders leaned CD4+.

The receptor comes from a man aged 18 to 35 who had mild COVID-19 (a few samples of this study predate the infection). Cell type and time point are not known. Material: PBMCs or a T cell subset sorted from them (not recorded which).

The CDR3 region has the DNA TGCGCCAGCAGCTCCGACAGGTTCTATGGCTACACCTTC. Amino acids: CASSSDRFYGYTF. The V call is TRBV5-1, the J call TRBJ1-2, with TRBD1 as a possible D gene (6 bases). CDR1 and CDR2 (germline): SGHRS, YFSETQ. There are 13 residues in the CDR3. The V gene lost 3 bases and the J gene lost 4 bases, with 10 bases spanning the gap.